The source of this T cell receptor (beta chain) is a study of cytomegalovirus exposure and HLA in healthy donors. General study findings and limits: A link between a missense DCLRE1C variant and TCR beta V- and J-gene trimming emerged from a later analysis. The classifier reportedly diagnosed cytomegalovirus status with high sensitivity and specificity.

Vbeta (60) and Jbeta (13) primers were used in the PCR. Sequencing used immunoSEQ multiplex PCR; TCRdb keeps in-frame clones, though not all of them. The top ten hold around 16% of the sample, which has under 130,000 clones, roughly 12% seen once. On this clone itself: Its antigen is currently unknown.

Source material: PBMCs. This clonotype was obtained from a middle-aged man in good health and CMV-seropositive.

CDR3 coding DNA: TGTGCCAGCTCTCAACGACAGGACAATCAGCCCCAGCATTTT. It is translated as CASSQRQDNQPQHF. V is TRBV18 and J is TRBJ1-5; D is perhaps TRBD1 (6 bases). There are 14 residues in the CDR3. Trimming cost V 6 bases and J 3 bases, with 12 bases left between them. Germline CDR1 and CDR2: KGHSH and LQKENI.